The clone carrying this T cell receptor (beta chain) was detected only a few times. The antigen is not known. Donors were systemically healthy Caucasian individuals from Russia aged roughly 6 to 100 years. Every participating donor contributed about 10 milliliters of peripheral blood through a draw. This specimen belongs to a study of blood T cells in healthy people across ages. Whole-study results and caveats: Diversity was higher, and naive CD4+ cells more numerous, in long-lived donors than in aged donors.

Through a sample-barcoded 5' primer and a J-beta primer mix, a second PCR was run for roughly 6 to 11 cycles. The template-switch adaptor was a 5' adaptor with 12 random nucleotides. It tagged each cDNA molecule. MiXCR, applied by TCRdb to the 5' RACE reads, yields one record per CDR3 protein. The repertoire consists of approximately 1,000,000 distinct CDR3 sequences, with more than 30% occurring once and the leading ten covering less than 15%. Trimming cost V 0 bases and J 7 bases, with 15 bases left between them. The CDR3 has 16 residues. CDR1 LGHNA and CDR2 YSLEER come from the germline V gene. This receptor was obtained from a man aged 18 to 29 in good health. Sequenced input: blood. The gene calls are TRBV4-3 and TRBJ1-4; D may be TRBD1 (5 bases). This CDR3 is CASSQDPAQGGEKLFF. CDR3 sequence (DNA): TGCGCCAGCAGCCAAGATCCGGCCCAGGGTGGTGAAAAACTGTTTTTT.